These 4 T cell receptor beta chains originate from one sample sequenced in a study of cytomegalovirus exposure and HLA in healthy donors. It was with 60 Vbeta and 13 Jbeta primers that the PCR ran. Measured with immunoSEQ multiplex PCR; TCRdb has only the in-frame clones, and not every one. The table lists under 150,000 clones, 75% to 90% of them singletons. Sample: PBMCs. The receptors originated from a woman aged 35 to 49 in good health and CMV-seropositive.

Here the CDR3 DNA reads TGTGCCACCAGCAGAGAGGGCGGGACTAGCAGCCGCACAGATACGCAGTATTTT. Translation: CATSREGGTSSRTDTQYF. The V call is TRBV15, the J call TRBJ2-3; TRBD2 matches at 9 bases. V lost 0 bases, J lost 1 base, and 8 bases stayed unmatched. This CDR3 has 18 amino acids. Per the germline V gene, CDR1 is LNHNV and CDR2 is YYDKDF (reference sequence).

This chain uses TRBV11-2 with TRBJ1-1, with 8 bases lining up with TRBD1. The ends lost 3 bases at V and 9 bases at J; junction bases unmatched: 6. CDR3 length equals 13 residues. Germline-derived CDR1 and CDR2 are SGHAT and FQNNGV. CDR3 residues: CASSLDRDRKAFF. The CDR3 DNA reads TGTGCCAGCAGCTTGGATAGGGACAGGAAAGCTTTCTTT.

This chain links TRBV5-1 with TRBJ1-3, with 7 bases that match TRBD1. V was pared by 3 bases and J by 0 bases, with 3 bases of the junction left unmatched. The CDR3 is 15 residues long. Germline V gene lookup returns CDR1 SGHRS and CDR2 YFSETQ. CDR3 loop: CASSSWTGSGNTIYF. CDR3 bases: TGCGCCAGCAGCTCCTGGACAGGCTCTGGAAACACCATATATTTT. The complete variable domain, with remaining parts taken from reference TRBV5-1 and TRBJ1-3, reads KAGVTQTPRYLIKTRGQQVTLSCSPISGHRSVSWYQQTPGQGLQFLFEYFSETQRNKGNFPGRFSGRQFSNSRSEMNVSTLELGDSALYLCASSSWTGSGNTIYFGEGSWLTVV.

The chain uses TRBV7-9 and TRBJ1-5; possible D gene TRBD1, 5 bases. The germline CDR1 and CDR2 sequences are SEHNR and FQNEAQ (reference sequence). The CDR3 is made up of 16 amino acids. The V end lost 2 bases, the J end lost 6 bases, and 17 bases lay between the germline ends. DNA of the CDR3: TGTGCCAGCAGCTTACAGGGAGGGGCGCTTAGTCAGCCCCAGCATTTT. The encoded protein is CASSLQGGALSQPQHF.